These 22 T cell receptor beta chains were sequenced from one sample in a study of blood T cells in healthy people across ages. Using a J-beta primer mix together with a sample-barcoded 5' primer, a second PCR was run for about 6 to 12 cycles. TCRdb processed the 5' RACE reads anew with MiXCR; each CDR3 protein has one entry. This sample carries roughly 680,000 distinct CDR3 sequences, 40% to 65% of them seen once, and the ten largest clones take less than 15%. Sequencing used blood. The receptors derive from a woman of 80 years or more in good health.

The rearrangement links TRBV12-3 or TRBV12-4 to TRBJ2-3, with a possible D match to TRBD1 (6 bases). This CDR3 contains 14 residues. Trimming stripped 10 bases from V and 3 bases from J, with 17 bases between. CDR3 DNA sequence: TGTGCCACCCAGGCAGGGGTCTGGACAGATACGCAGTATTTT. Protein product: CATQAGVWTDTQYF.

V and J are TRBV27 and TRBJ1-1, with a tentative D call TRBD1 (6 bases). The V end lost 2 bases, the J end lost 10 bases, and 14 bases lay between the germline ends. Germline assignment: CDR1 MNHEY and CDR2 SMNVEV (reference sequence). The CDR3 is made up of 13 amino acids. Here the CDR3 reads CASSLRGGRGAFF. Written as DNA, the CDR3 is TGTGCCAGCAGTTTACGGGGGGGCAGGGGAGCTTTCTTT.

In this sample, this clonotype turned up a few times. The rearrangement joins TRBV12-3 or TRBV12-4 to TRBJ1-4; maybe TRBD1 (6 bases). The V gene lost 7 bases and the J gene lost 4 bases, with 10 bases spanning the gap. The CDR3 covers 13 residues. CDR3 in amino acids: CASNRAFNEKLFF. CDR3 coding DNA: TGTGCCAGCAACAGGGCGTTTAATGAAAAACTGTTTTTT.

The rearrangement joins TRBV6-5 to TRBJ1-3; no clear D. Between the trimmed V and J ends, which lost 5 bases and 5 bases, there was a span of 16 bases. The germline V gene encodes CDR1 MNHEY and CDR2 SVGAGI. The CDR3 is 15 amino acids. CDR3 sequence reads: CASSRGAQSRNTIYF. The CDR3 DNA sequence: TGTGCCAGCAGTCGGGGAGCCCAGTCTCGAAACACCATATATTTT.

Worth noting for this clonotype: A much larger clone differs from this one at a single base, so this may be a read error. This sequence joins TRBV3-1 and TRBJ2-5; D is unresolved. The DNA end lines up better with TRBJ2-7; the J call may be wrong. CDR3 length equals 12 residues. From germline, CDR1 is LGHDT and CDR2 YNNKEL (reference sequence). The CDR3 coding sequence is TGTGCCAGCAACCTTTTCAAGTACGAGCAGTACTTC. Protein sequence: CASNLFKYEQYF.

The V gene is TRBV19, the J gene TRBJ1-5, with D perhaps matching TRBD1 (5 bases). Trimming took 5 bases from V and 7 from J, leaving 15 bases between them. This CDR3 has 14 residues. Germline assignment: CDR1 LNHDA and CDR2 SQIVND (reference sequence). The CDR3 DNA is TGTGCCAGTAGTCCCCGGGCAGGGAAACAGCCCCAGCATTTT. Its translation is CASSPRAGKQPQHF.

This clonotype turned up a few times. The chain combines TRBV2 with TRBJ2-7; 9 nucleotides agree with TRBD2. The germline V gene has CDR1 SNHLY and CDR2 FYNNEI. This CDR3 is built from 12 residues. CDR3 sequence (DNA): TGTGGTGGCGGGGGGGAGTACAATGAGCAGTACTTC. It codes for CGGGGEYNEQYF.

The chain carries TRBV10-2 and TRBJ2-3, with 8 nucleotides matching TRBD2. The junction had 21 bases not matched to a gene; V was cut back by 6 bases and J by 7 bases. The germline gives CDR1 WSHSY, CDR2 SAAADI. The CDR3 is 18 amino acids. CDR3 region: CASRLASGSALTIYTQYF. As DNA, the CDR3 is TGCGCCAGCAGACTAGCGAGCGGGAGCGCCCTAACAATATATACGCAGTATTTT.

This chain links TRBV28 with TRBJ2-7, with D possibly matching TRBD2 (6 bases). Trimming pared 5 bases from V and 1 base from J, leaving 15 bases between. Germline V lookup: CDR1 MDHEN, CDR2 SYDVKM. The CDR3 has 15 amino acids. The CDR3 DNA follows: TGTGCCAGCAGTCTACGCGGGACCACTTCCTACGAGCAGTACTTC. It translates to CASSLRGTTSYEQYF.

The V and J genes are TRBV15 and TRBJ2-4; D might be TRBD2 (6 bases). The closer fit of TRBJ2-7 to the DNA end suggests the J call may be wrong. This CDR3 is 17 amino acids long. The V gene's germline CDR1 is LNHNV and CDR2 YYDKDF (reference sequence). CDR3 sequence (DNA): TGTGCCACCAGCAGAGATACCATGGGAAGGGACTTCTACGAGCAGTACTTC. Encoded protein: CATSRDTMGRDFYEQYF.

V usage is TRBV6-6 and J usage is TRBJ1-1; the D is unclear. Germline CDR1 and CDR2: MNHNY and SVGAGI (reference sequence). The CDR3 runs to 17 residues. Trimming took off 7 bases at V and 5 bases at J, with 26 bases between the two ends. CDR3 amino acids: CASIAQQTLGSGTEAFF. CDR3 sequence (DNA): TGTGCCAGCATCGCCCAGCAAACCTTAGGATCGGGGACTGAAGCTTTCTTT.

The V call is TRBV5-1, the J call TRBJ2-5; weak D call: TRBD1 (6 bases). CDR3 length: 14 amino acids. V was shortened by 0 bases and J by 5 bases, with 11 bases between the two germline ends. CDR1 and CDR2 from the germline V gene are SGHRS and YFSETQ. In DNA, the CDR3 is TGCGCCAGCAGCTTGGGCAGGGGTGGGGAGACCCAGTACTTC. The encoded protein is CASSLGRGGETQYF.

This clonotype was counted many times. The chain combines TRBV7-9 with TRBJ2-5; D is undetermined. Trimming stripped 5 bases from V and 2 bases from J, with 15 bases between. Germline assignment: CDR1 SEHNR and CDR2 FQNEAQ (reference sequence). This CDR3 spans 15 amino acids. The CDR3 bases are TGTGCCAGCAGCCTACCACAGCTCGGGCAAGAGACCCAGTACTTC. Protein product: CASSLPQLGQETQYF.

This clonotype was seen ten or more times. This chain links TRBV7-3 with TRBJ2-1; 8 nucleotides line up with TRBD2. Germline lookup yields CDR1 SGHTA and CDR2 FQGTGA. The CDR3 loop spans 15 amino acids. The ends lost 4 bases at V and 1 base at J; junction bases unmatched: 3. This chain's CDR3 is CASSWGLVSYNEQFF. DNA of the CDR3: TGTGCCAGCAGCTGGGGACTAGTTTCCTACAATGAGCAGTTCTTC.

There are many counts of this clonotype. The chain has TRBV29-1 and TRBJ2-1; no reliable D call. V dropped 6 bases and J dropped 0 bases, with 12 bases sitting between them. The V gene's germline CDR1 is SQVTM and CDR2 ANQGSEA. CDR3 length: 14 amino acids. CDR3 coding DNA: TGCAGCGTATTGTCGTGGAGCTCCTACAATGAGCAGTTCTTC. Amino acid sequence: CSVLSWSSYNEQFF.

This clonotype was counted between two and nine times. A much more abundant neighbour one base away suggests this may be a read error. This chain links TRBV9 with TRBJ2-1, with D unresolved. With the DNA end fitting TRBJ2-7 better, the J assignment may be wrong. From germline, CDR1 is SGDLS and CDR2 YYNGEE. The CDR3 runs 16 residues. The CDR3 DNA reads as TGTGCCAGCAGCGTCCAATCAACAGATTCCTACAATGAGCAGTACTTC. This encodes CASSVQSTDSYNEQYF.

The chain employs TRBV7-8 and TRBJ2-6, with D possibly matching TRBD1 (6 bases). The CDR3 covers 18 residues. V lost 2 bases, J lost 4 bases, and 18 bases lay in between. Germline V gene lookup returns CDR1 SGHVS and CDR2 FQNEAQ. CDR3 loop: CASSLMARGLGGANVLTF. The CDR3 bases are TGTGCCAGCAGCTTAATGGCCAGGGGCTTAGGAGGGGCCAACGTCCTGACTTTC.

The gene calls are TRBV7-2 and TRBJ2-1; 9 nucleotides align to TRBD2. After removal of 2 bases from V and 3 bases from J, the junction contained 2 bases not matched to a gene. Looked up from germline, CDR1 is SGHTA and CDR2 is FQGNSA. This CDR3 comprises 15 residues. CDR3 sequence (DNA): TGTGCCAGCAGCTTATCAGCGGGAGGCTACAATGAGCAGTTCTTC. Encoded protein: CASSLSAGGYNEQFF.

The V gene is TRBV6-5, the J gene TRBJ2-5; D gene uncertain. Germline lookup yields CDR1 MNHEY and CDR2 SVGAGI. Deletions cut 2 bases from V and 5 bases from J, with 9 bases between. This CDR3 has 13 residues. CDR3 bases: TGTGCCAGCAGTTACCATCACCGGGAGACCCAGTACTTC. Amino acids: CASSYHHRETQYF.

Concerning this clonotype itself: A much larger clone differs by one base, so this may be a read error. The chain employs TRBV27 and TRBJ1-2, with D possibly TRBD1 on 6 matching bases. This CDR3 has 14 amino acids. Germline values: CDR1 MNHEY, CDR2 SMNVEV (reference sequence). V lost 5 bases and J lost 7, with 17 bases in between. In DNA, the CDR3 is TGTGCCAGCAGTCCACTCGGGGGCGAGAGTGGCTACACCTTC. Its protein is CASSPLGGESGYTF.

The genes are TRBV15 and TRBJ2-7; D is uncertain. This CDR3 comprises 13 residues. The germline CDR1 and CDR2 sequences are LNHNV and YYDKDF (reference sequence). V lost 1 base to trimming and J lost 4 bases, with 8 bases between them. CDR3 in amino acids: CATSRVKFYEQYF. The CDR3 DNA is TGTGCCACCAGCAGAGTAAAATTTTACGAGCAGTACTTC. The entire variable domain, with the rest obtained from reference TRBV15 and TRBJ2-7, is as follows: DAMVIQNPRYQVTQFGKPVTLSCSQTLNHNVMYWYQQKSSQAPKLLFHYYDKDFNNEADTPDNFQSRRPNTSFCFLDIRSPGLGDTAMYLCATSRVKFYEQYFGPGTRLTVT.

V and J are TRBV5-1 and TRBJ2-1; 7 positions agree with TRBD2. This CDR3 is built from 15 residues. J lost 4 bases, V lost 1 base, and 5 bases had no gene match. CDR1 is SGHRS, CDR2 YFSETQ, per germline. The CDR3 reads CASSLIGLGYNEQFF. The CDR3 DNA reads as TGCGCCAGCAGCTTGATAGGACTAGGGTACAATGAGCAGTTCTTC.